Listed below are T cell receptor beta chains from one sample, sequenced in a study of T cells in Graves' hyperthyroidism and ophthalmopathy. From the multiplex PCR reads, TCRdb called clonotypes with MiXCR, one entry per CDR3 protein. The data hold almost 600,000 distinct CDR3 sequences, with around 42% observed a single time. Sequenced material: peripheral blood or thyroid tissue (not recorded which). Every receptor here comes from a woman under 30 with Graves' hyperthyroidism. Each CDR3 is given with its conserved first and last residue. The D gene is left open where the match is weak. Part of the rows lack a size; the others show once, few, many or a class for expanded clones.

clone_size d_call j_call v_call cdr3_aa cdr3_nt
many - TRBJ1-1 TRBV10-3 CAISDKLQGREAFF TGTGCCATCAGTGACAAATTACAGGGTAGGGAAGCTTTCTTT
once - TRBJ2-5 TRBV7-9 CASSLRGHQYF TGTGCCAGCAGCTTGAGGGGACACCAGTACTTC
- TRBD2 TRBJ2-2 TRBV4-1 CASSQVMAGRAGELFF TGCGCCAGCAGCCAAGTCATGGCCGGGAGGGCCGGGGAGCTGTTTTTT
many - TRBJ1-1 TRBV4-2 CASSQGREAFF TGTGCCAGCAGCCAAGGGAGGGAAGCTTTCTTT
- TRBD2 TRBJ2-7 TRBV2 CASSESEGTRSYEQYF TGTGCCAGCAGTGAATCCGAGGGGACTAGGTCCTACGAGCAGTACTTC
many - TRBJ1-1 TRBV7-9 CASSLDKNTEAFF TGTGCCAGCAGCTTAGACAAAAACACTGAAGCTTTCTTT
many - TRBJ1-4 TRBV10-2 CASSEPEWNEKLFF TGCGCCAGCAGTGAGCCGGAGTGGAATGAAAAACTGTTTTTT
- - TRBJ2-7 TRBV7-6 CASSRVEEQYF TGTGCCAGCAGCAGGGTTGAAGAGCAGTACTTC
- TRBD1 TRBJ2-7 TRBV7-6 CASSPTGTGLDEQYF TGTGCCAGCAGCCCGACCGGGACAGGGCTCGACGAGCAGTACTTC
once TRBD2 TRBJ2-7 TRBV11-2 CASSFTSGGSYEQYF TGTGCCAGCAGCTTTACTAGCGGAGGGTCCTACGAGCAGTACTTC
- - TRBJ2-3 TRBV20-1 CSATRAAPDTQYF TGCAGTGCTACTCGAGCGGCCCCAGATACGCAGTATTTT
many - TRBJ1-3 TRBV19 CASSIGVPGNTIYF TGTGCCAGTAGTATCGGTGTCCCGGGAAACACCATATATTTT
once - TRBJ1-1 TRBV2 CASSEVSGGNTEAFF TGTGCCAGCAGTGAAGTAAGCGGGGGGAACACTGAAGCTTTCTTT
few - TRBJ2-5 TRBV7-3 CASSSTGYETQYF TGTGCCAGCAGCTCGACAGGATACGAGACCCAGTACTTC
- TRBD1 TRBJ1-6 TRBV29-1 CSVEEVGQGVSSPLHF TGCAGCGTTGAAGAGGTGGGACAGGGGGTGAGTTCACCCCTCCACTTT
few TRBD1 TRBJ2-2 TRBV4-3 CASSQDGTGYTGELFF TGCGCCAGCAGCCAAGACGGGACAGGGTACACCGGGGAGCTGTTTTTT
many TRBD1 TRBJ1-1 TRBV5-1 CASSWTGRTEAFF TGCGCCAGCAGCTGGACAGGGCGCACTGAAGCTTTCTTT
few - TRBJ1-1 TRBV5-1 CASSLDILNTEDFF TGCGCCAGCAGCCTAGACATCTTGAACACTGAAGATTTCTTT
- - TRBJ1-1 TRBV5-7 CASSSPGASYLNTEAFF TGTGCCAGCAGCTCGCCAGGGGCCTCGTATCTTAACACTGAAGCTTTCTTT
many TRBD1 TRBJ1-2 TRBV6-6 CASSKDREYGYTF TGTGCCAGCAGCAAGGACAGGGAATATGGCTACACCTTC
many - TRBJ1-2 TRBV4-2 CASSQESGGLYYGYTF TGTGCCAGCAGCCAAGAGTCCGGGGGCCTTTACTATGGCTACACCTTC
once - TRBJ1-4 TRBV20-1 CSATNLAGRNEKLFF TGCAGTGCTACCAATCTAGCGGGGAGGAATGAAAAACTGTTTTTT
many - TRBJ1-1 TRBV6-5 CASSYHAGMETEAFF TGTGCCAGCAGTTACCACGCCGGCATGGAGACTGAAGCTTTCTTT
many - TRBJ1-3 TRBV7-2 CASSTGQGSRNTIYF TGTGCCAGCAGCACAGGCCAGGGGAGCAGGAACACCATATATTTT
- TRBD1 TRBJ2-7 TRBV10-3 CAISDTGTGSYEQYF TGTGCCATCAGTGACACCGGGACAGGGTCCTACGAGCAGTACTTC
many - TRBJ2-2 TRBV20-1 CSARDGPTLGELFF TGCAGTGCTAGAGATGGCCCTACTTTGGGGGAGCTGTTTTTT
- TRBD2 TRBJ2-7 TRBV6-5 CASSLMREGQGEQYF TGTGCCAGCAGTTTGATGCGGGAGGGCCAGGGAGAGCAGTACTTC
many - TRBJ1-3 TRBV12-3/TRBV12-4 CASTQTGALGNTIYF TGTGCCAGCACTCAGACAGGCGCCCTCGGAAACACCATATATTTT
- TRBD1 TRBJ2-7 TRBV2 CASSEVEGADSYEQYF TGTGCCAGCAGTGAAGTTGAGGGGGCGGACTCCTACGAGCAGTACTTC
- - TRBJ2-5 TRBV12-3/TRBV12-4 CASSPRGNQETQYF TGTGCCAGCAGCCCTAGGGGAAACCAAGAGACCCAGTACTTC
- - TRBJ2-1 TRBV24-1 CATSDSRVDEQFF TGTGCCACCAGTGATTCCAGGGTCGATGAGCAGTTCTTC
many - TRBJ2-2 TRBV7-2 CASSPARAGELFF TGTGCCAGCAGCCCCGCGAGGGCGGGGGAGCTGTTTTTT
- - TRBJ2-5 TRBV28 CASSSKQGFGQPQYF TGTGCCAGCAGTTCGAAGCAGGGTTTCGGTCAGCCCCAGTACTTC
once - TRBJ1-1 TRBV29-1 CSVDNYYNEQFF TGCAGCGTTGATAACTACTACAATGAGCAGTTCTTT
few TRBD1 TRBJ1-2 TRBV19 CASSSQDRDDTNYGYTF TGTGCCAGTAGTTCCCAGGACAGGGATGACACTAACTATGGCTACACCTTC
many - TRBJ2-7 TRBV15 CATSRDHNRDQQGQYF TGTGCCACCAGCAGAGATCACAACCGGGACCAACAGGGGCAGTACTTC
- TRBD1 TRBJ2-1 TRBV7-9 CASSFGTGATYNEQFF TGTGCCAGCAGCTTTGGGACAGGGGCGACCTACAATGAGCAGTTCTTC
- - TRBJ2-5 TRBV7-2 CATAQVASRNEQSF TGTGCCACCGCACAGGTCGCATCTCGAAATGAGCAGTCCTTC
- TRBD2 TRBJ2-7 TRBV7-3 CASSQERTSGLYEQYF TGCGCCAGCAGCCAAGAACGGACTAGCGGGCTTTACGAGCAGTACTTC
- - TRBJ1-5 TRBV30 CAWSVPGWYSNQPQHF TGTGCCTGGAGTGTACCCGGGTGGTATAGCAATCAGCCCCAGCATTTT
many TRBD1 TRBJ2-2 TRBV24-1 CATSSYRGLNTGELFF TGTGCCACCAGTTCCTACAGGGGGCTGAACACCGGGGAGCTGTTTTTT
few TRBD2 TRBJ2-6 TRBV2 CASSRTSGRSGANVLTF TGTGCCAGCAGTAGGACTAGCGGACGCTCTGGGGCCAACGTCCTGACTTTC
many - TRBJ1-6 TRBV5-1 CASSLEGHNSPLHF TGCGCCAGCAGCTTGGAGGGGCATAATTCACCCCTCCACTTT
- - TRBJ1-5 TRBV3-1 CASSGTDRGISNQPQHF TGTGCCAGCAGTGGAACAGACCGGGGAATTAGCAATCAGCCCCAGCATTTT
many TRBD2 TRBJ2-7 TRBV11-2 CASSPIAGLYEQYF TGTGCCAGCAGCCCAATAGCGGGTCTCTACGAGCAGTACTTC
- - TRBJ2-7 TRBV7-6 CASSLVVGDKQYF TGTGCCAGCAGCTTAGTCGTTGGGGACAAGCAGTACTTC